The T cell receptor beta chain described here comes from a study of T-cell memory formation after mild COVID-19. Whole-study findings and limits: CD8+ contracting clones occupied EMRA, while CD4+ ones occupied mainly CM and EM.

UMIs and sample barcodes were carried by the TCR alpha and TCR beta cDNA libraries that 5'RACE produced using constant-segment primers. TCRdb redid the calling of the 5' RACE reads with MiXCR, one entry per CDR3 protein. The sample carries about 140,000 distinct CDR3 sequences, 13% to 15% recorded once. The CDR3 totals 13 residues. The trim removed 5 bases at V and 8 bases at J, leaving 10 bases unmatched. Germline V gene sequence: CDR1 GTSNPN, CDR2 SVGIG (reference sequence). This clonotype was detected a few times. Its specificity is not known. This chain uses TRBV30 with TRBJ2-7, with TRBD1 matching over 9 bases. Material for sequencing was PBMCs or a T cell subset sorted from them (not recorded which). This TCR was recovered from an adult woman who had mild COVID-19 (a few samples of this study predate the infection). Cell type and time point are not known. The CDR3 region has the DNA TGTGCCTGGGACGGGGGACAGGGTACGAAGCAGTACTTC. Its translation: CAWDGGQGTKQYF.